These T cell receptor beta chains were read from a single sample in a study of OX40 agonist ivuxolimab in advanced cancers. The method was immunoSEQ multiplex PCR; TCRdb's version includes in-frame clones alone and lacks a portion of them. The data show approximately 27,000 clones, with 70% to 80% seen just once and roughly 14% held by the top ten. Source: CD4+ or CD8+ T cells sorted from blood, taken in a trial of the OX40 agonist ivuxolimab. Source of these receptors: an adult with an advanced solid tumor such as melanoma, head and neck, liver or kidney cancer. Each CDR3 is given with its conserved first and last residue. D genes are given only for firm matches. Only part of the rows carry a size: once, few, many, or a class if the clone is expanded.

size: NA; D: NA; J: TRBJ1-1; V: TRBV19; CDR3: CASRHRGNTEAFF; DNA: TGTGCCAGTAGGCATCGGGGAAATACTGAAGCTTTCTTT
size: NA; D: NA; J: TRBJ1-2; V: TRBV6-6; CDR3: CASSYSSSTGTGYTF; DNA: TGTGCCAGCAGTTACTCGAGTTCTACAGGGACTGGCTACACCTTC
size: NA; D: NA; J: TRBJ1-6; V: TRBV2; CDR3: CASSMDGLYNSPLHF; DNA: TGTGCCAGCAGTATGGACGGTCTATATAATTCACCCCTCCACTTT
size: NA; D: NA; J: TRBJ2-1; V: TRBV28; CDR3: CASFSPSGSNEQFF; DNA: TGTGCCAGCTTCAGCCCATCTGGTAGCAATGAGCAGTTCTTC
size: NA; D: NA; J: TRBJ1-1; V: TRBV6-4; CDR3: CASSGQAGTEAFF; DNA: TGTGCCAGCAGTGGACAGGCCGGCACTGAAGCTTTCTTT
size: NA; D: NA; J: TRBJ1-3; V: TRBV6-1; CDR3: CASSGFGNTIYF; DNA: TGTGCCAGCAGTGGTTTTGGAAACACCATATATTTT
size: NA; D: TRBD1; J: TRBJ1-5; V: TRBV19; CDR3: CASSRRAPGQGDQPQHF; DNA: TGTGCCAGTAGCCGGCGAGCACCGGGACAGGGGGATCAGCCCCAGCATTTT
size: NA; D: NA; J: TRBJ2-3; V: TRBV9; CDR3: CASSVGRPLSTDTQYF; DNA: TGTGCCAGCAGCGTCGGACGGCCCCTAAGCACAGATACGCAGTATTTT
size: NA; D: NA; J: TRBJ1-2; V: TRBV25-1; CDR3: CASSETRQVGSDYGYTF; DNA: TGTGCCAGCAGTGAAACGCGACAGGTCGGGTCTGACTATGGCTACACCTTC
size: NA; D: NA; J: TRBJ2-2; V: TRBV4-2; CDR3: CASSQVAENTGELFF; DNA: TGTGCCAGCAGCCAAGTTGCGGAGAACACCGGGGAGCTGTTTTTT
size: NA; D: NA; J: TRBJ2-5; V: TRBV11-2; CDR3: CASSLEAQETQYF; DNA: TGTGCCAGCAGCTTAGAAGCCCAAGAGACCCAGTACTTC
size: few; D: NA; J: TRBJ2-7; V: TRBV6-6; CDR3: CASSKGPFYEQYF; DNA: TGTGCCAGCAGTAAGGGACCGTTTTACGAGCAGTACTTC
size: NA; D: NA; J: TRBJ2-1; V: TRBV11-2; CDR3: CASSARGNSYNEQFF; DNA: TGTGCCAGCAGCGCCCGGGGGAACTCCTACAATGAGCAGTTCTTC
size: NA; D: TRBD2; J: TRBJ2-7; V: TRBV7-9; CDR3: CASSFRLISGETYEQYF; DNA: TGTGCCAGCAGCTTCCGTCTAATTAGCGGGGAGACCTACGAGCAGTACTTC
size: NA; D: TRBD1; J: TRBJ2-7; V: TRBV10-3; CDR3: CAISDGQGSDEQYF; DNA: TGTGCCATCAGTGACGGACAGGGGAGCGACGAGCAGTACTTC
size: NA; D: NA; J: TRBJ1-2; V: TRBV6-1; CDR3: CASPYPSTFGYTF; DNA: TGTGCCAGCCCCTACCCATCTACTTTTGGCTACACCTTC
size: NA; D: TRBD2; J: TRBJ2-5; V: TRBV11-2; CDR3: CASSPGGEQYF; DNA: TGTGCCAGCAGCCCGGGGGGTGAGCAGTACTTC
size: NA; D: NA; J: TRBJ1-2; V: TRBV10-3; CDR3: CAIRTDDYGYTF; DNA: TGTGCCATCAGGACAGACGACTATGGCTACACCTTC
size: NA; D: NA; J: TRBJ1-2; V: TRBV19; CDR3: CASSIGLLRGYTF; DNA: TGTGCCAGTAGTATCGGGCTATTGCGGGGCTACACCTTC
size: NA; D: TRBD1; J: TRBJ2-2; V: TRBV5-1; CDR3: CASSLVTGGRSGELFF; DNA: TGCGCCAGCAGCTTGGTAACAGGGGGCAGGTCCGGGGAGCTGTTTTTT
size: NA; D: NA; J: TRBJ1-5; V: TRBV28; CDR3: CASSPVGLGNQPQHF; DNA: TGTGCCAGCAGTCCGGTCGGGTTAGGAAATCAGCCCCAGCATTTT
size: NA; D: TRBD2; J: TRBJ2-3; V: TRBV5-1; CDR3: CASSGTGRGDTQYF; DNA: TGCGCCAGCTCCGGCACGGGGAGGGGAGATACGCAGTATTTT
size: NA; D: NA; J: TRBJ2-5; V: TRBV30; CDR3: CAWSSKMETQYF; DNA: TGTGCCTGGAGCAGTAAGATGGAGACCCAGTACTTC
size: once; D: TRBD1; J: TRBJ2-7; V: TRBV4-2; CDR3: CASSQEGQGYEQYF; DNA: TGTGCCAGCAGCCAAGAAGGACAGGGCTACGAGCAGTACTTC
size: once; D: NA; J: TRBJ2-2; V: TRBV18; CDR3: CASSPVTNTGELFF; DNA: TGTGCCAGCTCACCAGTCACGAACACCGGGGAGCTGTTTTTT
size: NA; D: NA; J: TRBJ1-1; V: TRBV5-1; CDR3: CASRQETEAFF; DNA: TGCGCCAGCAGACAGGAGACTGAAGCTTTCTTT
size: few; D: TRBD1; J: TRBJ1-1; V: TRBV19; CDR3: CASSRTGAGTEAFF; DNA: TGTGCCAGTAGTAGGACAGGGGCCGGCACTGAAGCTTTCTTT
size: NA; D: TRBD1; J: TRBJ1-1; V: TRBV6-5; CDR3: CASSASQGVTEAFF; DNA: TGTGCCAGCAGCGCATCACAGGGGGTGACTGAAGCTTTCTTT
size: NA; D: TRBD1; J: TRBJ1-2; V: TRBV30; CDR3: CAWRETGGNGYTF; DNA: TGTGCCTGGAGGGAGACAGGGGGCAATGGCTACACCTTC
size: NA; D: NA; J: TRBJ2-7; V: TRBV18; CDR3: CASSPRLGVNEQYF; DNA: TGTGCCAGCTCACCCCGCTTGGGGGTCAACGAGCAGTACTTC
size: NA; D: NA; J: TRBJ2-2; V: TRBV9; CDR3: CASSEGHPMNTGELFF; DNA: TGTGCCAGCAGCGAGGGGCATCCCATGAACACCGGGGAGCTGTTTTTT
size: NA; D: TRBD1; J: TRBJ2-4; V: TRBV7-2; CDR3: CASSLRQGQNIQYF; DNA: TGTGCCAGCAGCCTTAGACAGGGACAAAACATTCAGTACTTC
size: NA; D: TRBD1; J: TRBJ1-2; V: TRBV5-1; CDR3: CASSLEGTGINYGHTF; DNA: TGCGCCAGCAGCTTGGAGGGGACAGGGATCAACTATGGCCACACCTTC
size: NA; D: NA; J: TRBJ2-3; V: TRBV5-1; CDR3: CASSGGFTGRDTQYF; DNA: TGCGCCAGCAGCGGAGGGTTTACGGGCCGGGATACGCAGTATTTT
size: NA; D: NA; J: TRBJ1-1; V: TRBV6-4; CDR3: CASSNTGLRGEAFF; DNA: TGTGCCAGCAGTAATACAGGGTTAAGAGGGGAAGCTTTCTTT
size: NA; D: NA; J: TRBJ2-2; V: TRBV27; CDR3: CASSFPGQSFGELFF; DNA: TGTGCCAGCAGTTTTCCCGGACAGAGCTTCGGGGAGCTGTTTTTT
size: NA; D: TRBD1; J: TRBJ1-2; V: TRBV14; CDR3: CASSQAFPLGQGALVGYTF; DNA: TGTGCCAGCAGCCAAGCATTCCCCCTCGGACAGGGGGCGTTGGTAGGCTACACCTTC
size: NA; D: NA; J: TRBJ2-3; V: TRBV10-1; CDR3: CASSARQRSTDTQYF; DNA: TGCGCCAGCAGTGCCCGACAGAGAAGCACAGATACGCAGTATTTT
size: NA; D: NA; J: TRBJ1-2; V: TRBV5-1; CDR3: CASSGGNYGYTF; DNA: TGCGCCAGCTCCGGGGGTAACTATGGCTACACCTTC
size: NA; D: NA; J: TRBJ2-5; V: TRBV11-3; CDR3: CASSLGQSSETQYF; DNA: TGTGCCAGCAGCTTAGGCCAATCGAGTGAGACCCAGTACTTC
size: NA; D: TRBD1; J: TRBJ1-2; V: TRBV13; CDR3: CASSPGQGSYGYTF; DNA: TGTGCCAGCAGCCCAGGACAGGGGAGCTATGGCTACACCTTC
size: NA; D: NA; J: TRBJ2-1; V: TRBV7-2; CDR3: CASSLAVYEQFF; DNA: TGTGCCAGCAGCTTAGCGGTCTACGAGCAGTTCTTC
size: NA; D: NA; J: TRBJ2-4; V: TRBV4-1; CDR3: CASSLGPGDQGNIQYF; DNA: TGCGCCAGCAGCCTAGGGCCCGGGGATCAGGGAAACATTCAGTACTTC
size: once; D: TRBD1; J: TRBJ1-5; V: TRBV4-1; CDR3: CASSQDWTGEIDQPQHF; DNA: TGCGCCAGCAGCCAAGATTGGACAGGGGAAATCGATCAGCCCCAGCATTTT
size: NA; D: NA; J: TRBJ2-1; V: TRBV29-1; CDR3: CSVEDDRRDEQFF; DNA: TGCAGCGTTGAAGATGATCGTAGGGATGAGCAGTTCTTC
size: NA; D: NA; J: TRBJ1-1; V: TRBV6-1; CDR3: CASSGGRGYTEAFF; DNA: TGTGCCAGCAGTGGGGGCCGGGGGTATACTGAAGCTTTCTTT
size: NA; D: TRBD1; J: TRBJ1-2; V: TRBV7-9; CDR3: CASSSRQGVYGYTF; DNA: TGTGCCAGCAGCTCTCGACAGGGGGTATATGGCTACACCTTC
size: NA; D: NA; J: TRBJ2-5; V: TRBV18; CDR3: CASSPGQEQETQYF; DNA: TGTGCCAGCTCACCAGGTCAGGAGCAAGAGACCCAGTACTTC
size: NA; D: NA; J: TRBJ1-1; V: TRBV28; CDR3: CASSSAGTENTEAFF; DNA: TGTGCCAGCAGTTCCGCCGGGACGGAGAACACTGAAGCTTTCTTT
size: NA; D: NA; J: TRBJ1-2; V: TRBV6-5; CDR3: CASRTRVLGGYTF; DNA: TGTGCCAGCAGAACTCGAGTACTGGGCGGCTACACCTTC